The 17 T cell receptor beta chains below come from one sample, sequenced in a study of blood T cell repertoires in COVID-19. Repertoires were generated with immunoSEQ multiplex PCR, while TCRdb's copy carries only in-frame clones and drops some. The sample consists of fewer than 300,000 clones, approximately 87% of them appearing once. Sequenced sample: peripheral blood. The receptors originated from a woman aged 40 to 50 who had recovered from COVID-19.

CDR3 region: CASSEGAVGEQFF. In DNA, the CDR3 is TGTGCCAGCAGTGAAGGGGCAGTAGGTGAGCAGTTCTTC. The rearrangement joins TRBV2 to TRBJ2-1; D not resolved. V was clipped by 1 base and J by 9 bases, with 10 bases between them. Germline assignment: CDR1 SNHLY and CDR2 FYNNEI. The CDR3 contains 13 residues.

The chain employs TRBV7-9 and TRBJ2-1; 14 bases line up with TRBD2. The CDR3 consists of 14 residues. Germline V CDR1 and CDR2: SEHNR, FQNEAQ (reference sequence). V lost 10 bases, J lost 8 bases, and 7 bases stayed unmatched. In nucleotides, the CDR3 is TGTGCCACCCGGACTAGCGGGGGGTCGGATGAGCAGTTCTTC. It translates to CATRTSGGSDEQFF.

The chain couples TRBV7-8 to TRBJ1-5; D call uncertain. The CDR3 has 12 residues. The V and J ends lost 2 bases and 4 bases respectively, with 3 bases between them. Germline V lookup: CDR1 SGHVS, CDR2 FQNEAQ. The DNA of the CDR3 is TGTGCCAGCAGCTTACTGAATCAGCCCCAGCATTTT. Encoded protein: CASSLLNQPQHF.

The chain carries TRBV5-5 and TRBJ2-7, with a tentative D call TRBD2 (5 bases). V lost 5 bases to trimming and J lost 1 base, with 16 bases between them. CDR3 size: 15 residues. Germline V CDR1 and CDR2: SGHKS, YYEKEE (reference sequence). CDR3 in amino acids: CASSFGDSRSYEQYF. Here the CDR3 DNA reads TGTGCCAGCAGTTTCGGGGATTCCCGTTCCTACGAGCAGTACTTC.

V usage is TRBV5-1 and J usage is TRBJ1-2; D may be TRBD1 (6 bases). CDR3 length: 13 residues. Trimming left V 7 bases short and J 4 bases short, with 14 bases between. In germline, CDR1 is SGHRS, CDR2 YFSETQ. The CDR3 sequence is CASGGPGAYGYTF. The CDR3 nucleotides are TGCGCCAGCGGAGGTCCAGGGGCCTATGGCTACACCTTC.

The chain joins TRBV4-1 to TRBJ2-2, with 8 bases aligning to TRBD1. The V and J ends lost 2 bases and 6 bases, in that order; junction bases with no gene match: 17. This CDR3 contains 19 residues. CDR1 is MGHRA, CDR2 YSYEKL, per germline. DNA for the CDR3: TGCGCCAGCAGCCAATACGGGACAGGACGGATAGGCGAATCCGGGGAGCTGTTTTTT. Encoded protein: CASSQYGTGRIGESGELFF.

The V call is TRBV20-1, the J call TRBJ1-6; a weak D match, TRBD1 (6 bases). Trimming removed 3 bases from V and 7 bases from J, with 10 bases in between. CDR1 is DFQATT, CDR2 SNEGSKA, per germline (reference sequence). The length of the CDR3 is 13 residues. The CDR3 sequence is CSASADRNSPLHF. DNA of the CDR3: TGCAGTGCTAGTGCGGACAGAAATTCACCCCTCCACTTT.

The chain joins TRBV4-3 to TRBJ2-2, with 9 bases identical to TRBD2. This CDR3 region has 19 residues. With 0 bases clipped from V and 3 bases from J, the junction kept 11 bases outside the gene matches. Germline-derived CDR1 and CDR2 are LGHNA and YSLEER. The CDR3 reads CASSQEFVSGGTHTGELFF. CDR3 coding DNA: TGCGCCAGCAGCCAAGAATTTGTGAGCGGGGGGACTCACACCGGGGAGCTGTTTTTT.

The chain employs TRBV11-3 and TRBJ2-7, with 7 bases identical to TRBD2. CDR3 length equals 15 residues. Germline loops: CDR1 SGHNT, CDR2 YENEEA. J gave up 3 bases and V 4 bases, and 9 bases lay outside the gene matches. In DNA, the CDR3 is TGTGCCAGCAGCTCGTCCGGGGGGTCTCTCTACGAGCAGTACTTC. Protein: CASSSSGGSLYEQYF. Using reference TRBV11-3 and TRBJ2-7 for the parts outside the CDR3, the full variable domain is EAGVVQSPRYKIIEKKQPVAFWCNPISGHNTLYWYLQNLGQGPELLIRYENEEAVDDSQLPKDRFSAERLKGVDSTLKIQPAELGDSAVYLCASSSSGGSLYEQYFGPGTRLTVT.

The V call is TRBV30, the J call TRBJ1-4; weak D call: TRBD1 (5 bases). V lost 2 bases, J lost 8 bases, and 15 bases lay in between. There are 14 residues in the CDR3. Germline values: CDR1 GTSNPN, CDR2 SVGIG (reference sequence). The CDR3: CAWSTQGGGEKLFF. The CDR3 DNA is TGTGCCTGGAGTACGCAGGGAGGCGGGGAAAAACTGTTTTTT.

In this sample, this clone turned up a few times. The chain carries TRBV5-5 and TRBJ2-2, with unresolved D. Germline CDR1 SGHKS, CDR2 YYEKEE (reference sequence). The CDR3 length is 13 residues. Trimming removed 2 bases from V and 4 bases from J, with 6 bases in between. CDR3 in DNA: TGTGCCAGCAGCTTTTTCCTCACCGGGGAGCTGTTTTTT. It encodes CASSFFLTGELFF. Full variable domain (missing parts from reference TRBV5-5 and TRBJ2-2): DAGVTQSPTHLIKTRGQQVTLRCSPISGHKSVSWYQQVLGQGPQFIFQYYEKEERGRGNFPDRFSARQFPNYSSELNVNALLLGDSALYLCASSFFLTGELFFGEGSRLTVL.

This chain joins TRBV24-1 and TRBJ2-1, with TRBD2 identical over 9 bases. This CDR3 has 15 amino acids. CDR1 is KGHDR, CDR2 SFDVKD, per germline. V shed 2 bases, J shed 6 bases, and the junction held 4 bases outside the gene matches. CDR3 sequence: CATSDSGLATNEQFF. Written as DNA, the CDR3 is TGTGCCACCAGTGATTCGGGACTAGCCACCAATGAGCAGTTCTTC.

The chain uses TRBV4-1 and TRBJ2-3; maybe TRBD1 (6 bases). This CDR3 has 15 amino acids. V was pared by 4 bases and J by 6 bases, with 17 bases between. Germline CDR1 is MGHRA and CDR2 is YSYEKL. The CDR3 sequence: CASSLRDTVKDTQYF. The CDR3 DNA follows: TGCGCCAGCAGCCTCCGGGACACCGTCAAGGATACGCAGTATTTT.

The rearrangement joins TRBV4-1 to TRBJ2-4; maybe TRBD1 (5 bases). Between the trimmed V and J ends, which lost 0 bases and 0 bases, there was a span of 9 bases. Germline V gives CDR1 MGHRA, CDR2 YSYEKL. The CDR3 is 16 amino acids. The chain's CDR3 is CASSQESGLAKNIQYF. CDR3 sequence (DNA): TGCGCCAGCAGCCAAGAATCAGGGTTAGCCAAAAACATTCAGTACTTC.

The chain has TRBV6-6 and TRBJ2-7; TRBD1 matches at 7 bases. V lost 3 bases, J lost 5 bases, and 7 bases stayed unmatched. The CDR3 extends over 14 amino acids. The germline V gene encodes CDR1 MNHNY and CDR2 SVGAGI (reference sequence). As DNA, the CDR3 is TGTGCCAGCAGTTATGCCGACAGGGTCCACGAGCAGTACTTC. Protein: CASSYADRVHEQYF.

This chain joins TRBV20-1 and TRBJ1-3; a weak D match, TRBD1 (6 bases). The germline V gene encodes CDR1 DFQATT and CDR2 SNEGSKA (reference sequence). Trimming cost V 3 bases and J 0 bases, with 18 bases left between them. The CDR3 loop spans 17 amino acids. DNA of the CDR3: TGCAGTGCTAGTTTGGGCGGGGAGGGGGACTCTGGAAACACCATATATTTT. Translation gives CSASLGGEGDSGNTIYF.

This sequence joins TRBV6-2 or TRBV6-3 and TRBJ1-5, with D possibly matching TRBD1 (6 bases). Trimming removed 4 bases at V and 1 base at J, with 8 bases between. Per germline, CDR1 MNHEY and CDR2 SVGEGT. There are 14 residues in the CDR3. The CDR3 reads CASSSRGSNQPQHF. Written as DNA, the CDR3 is TGTGCCAGCAGTTCGAGGGGGAGCAATCAGCCCCAGCATTTT.